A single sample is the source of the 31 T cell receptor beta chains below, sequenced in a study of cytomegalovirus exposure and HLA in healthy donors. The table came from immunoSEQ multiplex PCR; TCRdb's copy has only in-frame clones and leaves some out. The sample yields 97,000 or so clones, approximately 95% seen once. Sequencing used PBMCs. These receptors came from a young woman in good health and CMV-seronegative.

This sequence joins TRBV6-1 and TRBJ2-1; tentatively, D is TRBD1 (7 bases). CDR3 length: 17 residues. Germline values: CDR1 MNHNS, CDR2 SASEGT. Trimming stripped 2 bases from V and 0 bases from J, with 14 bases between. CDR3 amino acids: CASSELPGGFSYNEQFF. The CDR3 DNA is TGTGCCAGCAGTGAATTACCAGGGGGGTTCTCCTACAATGAGCAGTTCTTC.

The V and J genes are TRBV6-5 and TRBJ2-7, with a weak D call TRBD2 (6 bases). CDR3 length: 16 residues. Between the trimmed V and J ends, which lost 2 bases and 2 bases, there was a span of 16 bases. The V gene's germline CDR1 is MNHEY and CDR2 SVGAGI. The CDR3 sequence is CASSYRGTDSAYEQYF. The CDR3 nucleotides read TGTGCCAGCAGTTACCGTGGGACTGATTCTGCCTACGAGCAGTACTTC.

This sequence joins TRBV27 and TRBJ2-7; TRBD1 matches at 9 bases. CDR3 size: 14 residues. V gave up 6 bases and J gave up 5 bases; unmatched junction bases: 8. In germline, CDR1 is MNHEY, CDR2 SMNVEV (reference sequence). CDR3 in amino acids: CASRSWTGVNEQYF. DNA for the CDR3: TGTGCCAGCAGGTCGTGGACAGGGGTCAACGAGCAGTACTTC.

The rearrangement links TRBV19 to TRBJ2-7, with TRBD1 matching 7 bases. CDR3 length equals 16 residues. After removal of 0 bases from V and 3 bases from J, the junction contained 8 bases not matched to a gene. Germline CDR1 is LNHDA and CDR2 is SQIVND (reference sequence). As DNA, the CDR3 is TGTGCCAGTAGTATAGACCCGACAGGGACAAGCTACGAGCAGTACTTC. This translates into CASSIDPTGTSYEQYF.

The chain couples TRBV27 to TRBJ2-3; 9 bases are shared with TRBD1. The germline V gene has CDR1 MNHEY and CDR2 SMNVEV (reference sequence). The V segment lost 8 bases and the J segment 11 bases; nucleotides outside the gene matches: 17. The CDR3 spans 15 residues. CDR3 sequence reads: CASSPGTGYRGGQYF. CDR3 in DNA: TGTGCCAGCTCCCCCGGGACAGGGTACCGAGGCGGGCAGTATTTT.

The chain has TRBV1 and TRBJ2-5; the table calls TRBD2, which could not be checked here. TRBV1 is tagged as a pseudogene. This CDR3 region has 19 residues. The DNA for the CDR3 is TGCACCAGCAGCCAAGATGCCAGCGGGGGGGAATCGACCAAAGAGACCCAGTACTTC. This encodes CTSSQDASGGESTKETQYF.

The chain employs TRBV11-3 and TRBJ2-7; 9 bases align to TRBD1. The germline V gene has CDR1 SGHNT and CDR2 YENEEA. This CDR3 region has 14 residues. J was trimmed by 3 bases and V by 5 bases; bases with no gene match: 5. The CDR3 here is CASSTRGQGYEQYF. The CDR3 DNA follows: TGTGCCAGCAGCACTAGGGGACAGGGCTACGAGCAGTACTTC. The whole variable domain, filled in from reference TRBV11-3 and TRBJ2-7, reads EAGVVQSPRYKIIEKKQPVAFWCNPISGHNTLYWYLQNLGQGPELLIRYENEEAVDDSQLPKDRFSAERLKGVDSTLKIQPAELGDSAVYLCASSTRGQGYEQYFGPGTRLTVT.

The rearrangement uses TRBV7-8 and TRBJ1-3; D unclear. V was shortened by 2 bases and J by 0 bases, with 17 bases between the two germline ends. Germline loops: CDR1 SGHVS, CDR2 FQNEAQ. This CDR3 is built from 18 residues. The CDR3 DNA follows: TGTGCCAGCAGCTTAAGTCGGGTTCGAACGAGCTCTGGAAACACCATATATTTT. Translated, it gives CASSLSRVRTSSGNTIYF.

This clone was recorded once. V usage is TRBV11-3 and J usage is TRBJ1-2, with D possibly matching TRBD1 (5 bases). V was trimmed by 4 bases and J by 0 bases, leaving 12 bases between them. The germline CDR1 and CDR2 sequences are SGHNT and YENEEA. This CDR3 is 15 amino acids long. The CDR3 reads CASSSLDRPNYGYTF. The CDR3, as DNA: TGTGCCAGCAGCTCGCTAGACAGACCTAACTATGGCTACACCTTC.

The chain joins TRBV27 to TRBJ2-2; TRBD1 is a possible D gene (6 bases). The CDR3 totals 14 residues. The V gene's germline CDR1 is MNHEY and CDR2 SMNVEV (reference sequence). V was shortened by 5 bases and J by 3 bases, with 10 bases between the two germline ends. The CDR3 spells CASSTGQHTGELFF. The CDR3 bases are TGTGCCAGCAGTACTGGACAGCACACCGGGGAGCTGTTTTTT.

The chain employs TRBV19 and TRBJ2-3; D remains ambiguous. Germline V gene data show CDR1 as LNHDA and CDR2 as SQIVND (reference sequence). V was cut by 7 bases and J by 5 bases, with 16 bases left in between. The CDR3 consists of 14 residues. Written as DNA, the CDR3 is TGTGCCAGTAAGAAAAATGGAGCTGGAGATACGCAGTATTTT. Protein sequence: CASKKNGAGDTQYF.

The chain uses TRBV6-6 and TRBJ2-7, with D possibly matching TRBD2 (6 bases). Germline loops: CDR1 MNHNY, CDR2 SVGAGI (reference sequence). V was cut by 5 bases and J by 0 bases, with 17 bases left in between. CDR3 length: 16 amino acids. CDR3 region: CASSIRGTPYSYEQYF. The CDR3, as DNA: TGTGCCAGCAGTATCCGGGGGACCCCGTACTCCTACGAGCAGTACTTC.

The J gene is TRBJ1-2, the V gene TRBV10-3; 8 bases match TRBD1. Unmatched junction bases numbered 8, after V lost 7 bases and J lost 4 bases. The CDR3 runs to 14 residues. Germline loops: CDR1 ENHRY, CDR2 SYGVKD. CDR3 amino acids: CAITQGARPYGYTF. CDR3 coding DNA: TGTGCCATCACCCAGGGGGCGCGTCCCTATGGCTACACCTTC.

The CDR3 DNA follows: TGTGCCAGCAGCTTAGGGGACAGGGAGTATGGCTACACCTTC. It specifies CASSLGDREYGYTF. The chain employs TRBV11-2 and TRBJ1-2; TRBD1 matches 9 bases. Germline lookup yields CDR1 SGHAT and CDR2 FQNNGV. V dropped 1 base and J dropped 5; count of bases not matched to a gene: 2. This CDR3 is 14 amino acids long.

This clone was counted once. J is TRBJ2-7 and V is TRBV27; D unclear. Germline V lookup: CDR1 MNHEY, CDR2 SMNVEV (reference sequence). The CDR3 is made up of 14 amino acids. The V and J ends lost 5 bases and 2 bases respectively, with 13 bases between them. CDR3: CASSPIGQTYEQYF. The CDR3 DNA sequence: TGTGCCAGCAGTCCTATCGGTCAAACCTACGAGCAGTACTTC.

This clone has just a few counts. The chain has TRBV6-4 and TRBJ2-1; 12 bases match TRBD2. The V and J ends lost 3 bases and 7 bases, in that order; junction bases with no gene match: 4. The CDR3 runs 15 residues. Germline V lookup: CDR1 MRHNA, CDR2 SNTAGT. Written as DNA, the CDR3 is TGTGCCAGCAGTGAGCTAGCGGGAGGGCCAAATGAGCAGTTCTTC. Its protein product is CASSELAGGPNEQFF.

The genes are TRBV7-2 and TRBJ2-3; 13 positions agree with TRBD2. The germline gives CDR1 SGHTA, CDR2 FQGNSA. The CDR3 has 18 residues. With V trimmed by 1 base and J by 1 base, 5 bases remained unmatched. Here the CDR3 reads CASSLELAGGPGTDTQYF. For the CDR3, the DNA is TGTGCCAGCAGCTTAGAACTAGCGGGAGGGCCGGGCACAGATACGCAGTATTTT.

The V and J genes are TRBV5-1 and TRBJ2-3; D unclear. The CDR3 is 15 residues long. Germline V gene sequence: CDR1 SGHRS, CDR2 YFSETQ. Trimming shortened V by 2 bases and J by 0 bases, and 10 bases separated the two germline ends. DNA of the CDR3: TGCGCCAGCAGCTTAAGCGTAGGAAGCACAGATACGCAGTATTTT. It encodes CASSLSVGSTDTQYF.

The CDR3 DNA is TGCGCCAGCTCATCAGGGCCGGATTCAAGCTACAATGAGCAGTTCTTC. Translating it yields CASSSGPDSSYNEQFF. This rearrangement joins TRBV5-1 to TRBJ2-1; tentative D call: TRBD1 (5 bases). This CDR3 is built from 16 residues. V shed 7 bases and J shed 3 bases, with 20 bases lying between them. Germline V lookup: CDR1 SGHRS, CDR2 YFSETQ.

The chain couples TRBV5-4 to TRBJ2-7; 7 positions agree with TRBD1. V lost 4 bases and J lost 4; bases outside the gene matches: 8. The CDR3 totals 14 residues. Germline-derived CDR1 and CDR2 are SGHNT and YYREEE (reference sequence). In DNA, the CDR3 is TGTGCCAGCAGCCCGGTCGAGGGACAGTACGAGCAGTACTTC. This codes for CASSPVEGQYEQYF.

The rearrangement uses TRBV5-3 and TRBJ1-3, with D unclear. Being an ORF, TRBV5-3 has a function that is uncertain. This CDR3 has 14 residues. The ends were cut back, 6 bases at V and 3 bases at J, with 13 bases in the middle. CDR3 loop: CARTPAACGNTIYF. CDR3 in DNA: TGTGCCAGAACCCCTGCGGCTTGTGGAAACACCATATATTTT.

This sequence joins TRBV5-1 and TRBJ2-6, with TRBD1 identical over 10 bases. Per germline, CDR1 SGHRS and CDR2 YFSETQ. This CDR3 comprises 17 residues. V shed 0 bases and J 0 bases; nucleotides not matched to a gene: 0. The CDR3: CASSLGTGGSGANVLTF. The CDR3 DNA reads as TGCGCCAGCAGCTTGGGGACAGGGGGCTCTGGGGCCAACGTCCTGACTTTC.

Here the CDR3 DNA reads TGCAGTGCTAGAGAGGGGGGCGAGCAGTACTTC. It translates to CSAREGGEQYF. The V gene is TRBV20-1, the J gene TRBJ2-7; D perhaps matches TRBD2 (6 bases). The CDR3 extends over 11 amino acids. V was cut by 0 bases and J by 6 bases, with 6 bases left in between. CDR1 and CDR2 (germline): DFQATT, SNEGSKA (reference sequence).

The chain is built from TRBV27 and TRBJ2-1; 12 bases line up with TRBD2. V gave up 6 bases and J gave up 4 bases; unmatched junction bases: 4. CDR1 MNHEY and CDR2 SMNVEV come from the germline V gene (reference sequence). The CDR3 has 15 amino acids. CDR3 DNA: TGTGCCAGCAGACTGACTAGCGGGAGATACAATGAGCAGTTCTTC. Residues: CASRLTSGRYNEQFF.

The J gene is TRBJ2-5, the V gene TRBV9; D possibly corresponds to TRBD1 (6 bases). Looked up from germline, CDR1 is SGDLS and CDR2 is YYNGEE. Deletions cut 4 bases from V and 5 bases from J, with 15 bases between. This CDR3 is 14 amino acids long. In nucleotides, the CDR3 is TGTGCCAGCAGCCCCAGCCAGGGGTTCGAGACCCAGTACTTC. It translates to CASSPSQGFETQYF.

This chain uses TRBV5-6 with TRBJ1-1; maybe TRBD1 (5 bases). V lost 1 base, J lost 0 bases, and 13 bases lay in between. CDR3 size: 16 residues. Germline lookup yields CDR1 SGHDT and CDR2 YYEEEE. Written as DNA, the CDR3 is TGTGCCAGCAGCTTGTTCTCCGGGGGAATGAACACTGAAGCTTTCTTT. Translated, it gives CASSLFSGGMNTEAFF.

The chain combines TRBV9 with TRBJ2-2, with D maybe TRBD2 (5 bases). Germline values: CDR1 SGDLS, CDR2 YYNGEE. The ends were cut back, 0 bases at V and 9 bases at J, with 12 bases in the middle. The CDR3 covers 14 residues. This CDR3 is CASSVEASPRELFF. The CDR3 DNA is TGTGCCAGCAGCGTAGAAGCTAGCCCAAGGGAGCTGTTTTTT.

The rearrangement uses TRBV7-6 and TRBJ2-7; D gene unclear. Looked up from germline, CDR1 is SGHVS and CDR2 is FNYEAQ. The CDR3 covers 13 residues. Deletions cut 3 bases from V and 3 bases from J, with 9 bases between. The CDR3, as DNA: TGTGCCAGCAGCTTCGGTCAAAACTACGAGCAGTACTTC. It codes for CASSFGQNYEQYF.

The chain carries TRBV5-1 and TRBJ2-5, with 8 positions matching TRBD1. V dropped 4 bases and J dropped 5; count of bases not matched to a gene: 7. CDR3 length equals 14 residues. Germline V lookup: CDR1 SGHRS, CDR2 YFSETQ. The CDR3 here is CASSPTTGEETQYF. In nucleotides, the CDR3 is TGCGCCAGCAGCCCAACGACAGGGGAGGAGACCCAGTACTTC.

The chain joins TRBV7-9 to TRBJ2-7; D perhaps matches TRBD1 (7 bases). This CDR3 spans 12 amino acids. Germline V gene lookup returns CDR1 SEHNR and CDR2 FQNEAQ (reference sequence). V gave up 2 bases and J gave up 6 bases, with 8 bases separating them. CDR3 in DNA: TGTGCCAGCAGCTTACAGGGGGGCGAGCAGTACTTC. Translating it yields CASSLQGGEQYF.

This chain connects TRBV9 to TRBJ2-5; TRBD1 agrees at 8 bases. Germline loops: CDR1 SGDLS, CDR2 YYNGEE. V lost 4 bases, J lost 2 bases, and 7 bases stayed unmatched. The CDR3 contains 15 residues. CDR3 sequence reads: CASSKSTGGQETQYF. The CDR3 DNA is TGTGCCAGCAGCAAAAGCACAGGGGGACAAGAGACCCAGTACTTC.